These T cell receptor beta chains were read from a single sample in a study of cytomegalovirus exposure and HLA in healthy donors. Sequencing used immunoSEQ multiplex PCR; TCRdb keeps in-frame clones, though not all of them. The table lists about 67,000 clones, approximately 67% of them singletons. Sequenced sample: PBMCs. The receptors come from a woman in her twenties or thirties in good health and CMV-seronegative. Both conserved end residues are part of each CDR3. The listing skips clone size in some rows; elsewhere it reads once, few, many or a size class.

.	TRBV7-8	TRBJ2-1	CASSPGQGPYNEQFF
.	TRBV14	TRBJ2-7	CASSQDKTSVLYEQYF
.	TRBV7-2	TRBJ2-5	CASSLIGRVQETQYF
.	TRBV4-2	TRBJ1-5	CASSQVATGKGQPQHF
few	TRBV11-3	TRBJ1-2	CASSLARGLGYTF
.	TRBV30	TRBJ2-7	CAWSVAEDSNYEQYF
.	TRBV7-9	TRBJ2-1	CASSLGVPGDNEQFF
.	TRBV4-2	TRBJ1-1	CASSLEAGNTEAFF
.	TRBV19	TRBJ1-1	CASSMGPDTNTEAFF
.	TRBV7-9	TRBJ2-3	CASSLLAGGGDTQYF
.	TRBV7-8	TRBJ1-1	CASSFQENTEAFF
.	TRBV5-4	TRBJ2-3	CASSGRDRTDTQYF
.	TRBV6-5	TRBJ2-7	CASRSDRYSYEQYF
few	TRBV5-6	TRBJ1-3	CASSRISYSGNTIYF